The clone carrying this T cell receptor beta chain was seen repeatedly, ten times or more. Its antigen is not identified. An equimolar mix of two oligonucleotides served as the beta constant-region primer for TRBC1 and TRBC2. A 12-nucleotide UMI and the SP2 primer were added to the cDNA 3' end by oligonucleotide ligation. Ligated cDNA was amplified by four rounds of PCR with nested alpha and beta constant-region primers and SP2. One entry per CDR3 protein, called by TCRdb with MiXCR from the UMI-ligation and nested PCR reads. The top ten hold 0.75% to 1% of the sample, which has 75,000 to 85,000 distinct CDR3 sequences, 10% to 15% seen once. This specimen comes from a study of naive and memory T cell subsets. Study observations and caveats: Clonotypes here are unpaired alpha or beta chain sequences.

Cells stained for CD3, CD4, CD8, CD45RA, CD27 and viability were sorted into four CD45RA/CD27 subsets. This sequence originates from a human donor in good health. Specimen: central memory CD4+ T cells from blood.

The CDR3 bases are TGTGCCGTGGCTCGTGGGACAGATACGCAGTATTTT. Its translation is CAVARGTDTQYF. The chain employs TRBV25-1 and TRBJ2-3, with no clear D. The V end was cut by 11 bases, the J end by 3 bases, with 12 bases between. Germline CDR1 reads MGHDK; CDR2 reads SYGVNS. This CDR3 comprises 12 residues.